These T cell receptor beta chains were read from a single sample in a study of CD8 T cells in ankylosing spondylitis. TCRdb analysed the 5' RACE reads with MiXCR anew, one entry per CDR3 protein. The table has about 540,000 distinct CDR3 sequences, roughly 12% seen once. The sequencing input was blood, either unsorted or a sorted T cell fraction (not recorded which). The receptors come from a male donor with ankylosing spondylitis. Both conserved end residues are trimmed from each CDR3.

>TRBJ2-1|TRBV5-1
ASSFLQASYNEQF
>TRBJ2-3|TRBV20-1
SARGAGGSTDTQY
>TRBJ2-7|TRBV27
ASRPGLAGTLLRMQY
>TRBJ2-7|TRBV5-5
ASSTSVHEQY
>TRBJ2-2|TRBV29-1
SADPDTGELF
>TRBJ1-5|TRBV3-1
ASSERGLYNNQPQH
>TRBJ2-5|TRBV7-9
ASSVRRETQY
>TRBJ1-4|TRBV7-9
ASSEPTGRNEKLF
>TRBJ1-6|TRBV12-3/TRBV12-4
ASRRGRDASPLH
>TRBJ1-2|TRBV5-1
ASSLNPGAEDYGYT
>TRBJ2-1|TRBV12-3/TRBV12-4
ASSFSGRSSSYNEQF
>TRBJ2-5|TRBV5-1
ASRPGHQETQY
>TRBJ2-5|TRBV29-1
SVQVETQY
>TRBJ2-3|TRBV29-1
SGRLSRDTQY
>TRBJ2-1|TRBV6-2/TRBV6-3
ASVRDGPSYNEQF
>TRBJ2-1|TRBV12-3/TRBV12-4
TSSFDSGSRAYNEQF
>TRBJ2-1|TRBV29-1
SVGQGADEQF
>TRBJ1-5|TRBV20-1
SAPSQTTGSYQPQH
>TRBJ2-7|TRBV5-1
ASSSTDTYEQY
>TRBJ2-3|TRBV5-1
ASSLVWGGDTQY
>TRBJ2-2|TRBV24-1
ATSDPSGRGGTGELF
>TRBJ2-1|TRBV3-1
ASSQDRSPYNEQF
>TRBJ2-3|TRBV7-8
ASSPSFRGLAPDTQY
>TRBJ1-1|TRBV20-1
SARDMLNTEAF
>TRBJ2-7|TRBV29-1
SVETGRSYEQY
>TRBJ2-7|TRBV27
ASSLPPGISGTLGNEQY
>TRBJ2-3|TRBV20-1
SVLAVGEGGSTDTQY
>TRBJ1-2|TRBV4-1
ASSQQGTGGGYT
>TRBJ2-2|TRBV11-2
ASSLVARGRVRYTGELF
>TRBJ1-1|TRBV12-3/TRBV12-4
ASSQTGGGTEAF
>TRBJ1-1|TRBV2
ASRKDRVDEAF
>TRBJ1-1|TRBV29-1
SAGENTEAF
>TRBJ2-1|TRBV15
ATSRVRTSGRFEQF
>TRBJ2-3|TRBV20-1
SATVGGRPDTQY
>TRBJ2-7|TRBV3-1
ASSLRSLLSSEQY
>TRBJ2-7|TRBV5-8
ASSKGTSGTYEQY
>TRBJ2-4|TRBV20-1
SARLPPSGSYGVVIQY
>TRBJ1-2|TRBV27
ASSLTGGLIMGYT
>TRBJ2-3|TRBV20-1
SAIELRTRSTDTQY
>TRBJ2-1|TRBV12-3/TRBV12-4
ASSPAASGSSYNEQF
>TRBJ2-3|TRBV15
ATSRGPLDTQY
>TRBJ1-3|TRBV10-3
AISESVGGRNTIY
>TRBJ1-6|TRBV10-3
AISDVGLRDSPLH
>TRBJ2-5|TRBV24-1
ATAGQGYLQETQY
>TRBJ2-1|TRBV2
ASSEYVTSGGEQF
>TRBJ1-2|TRBV20-1
SARGQGSYGYT
>TRBJ2-1|TRBV12-3/TRBV12-4
ASKPTGTSQF
>TRBJ1-6|TRBV27
ASRGNNSPLH
>TRBJ1-2|TRBV3-1
ASSQVNRYYGYT
>TRBJ2-1|TRBV20-1
SAGGSPGEQF
>TRBJ2-1|TRBV24-1
ATSDPRTGDEQF
>TRBJ2-6|TRBV5-4
ASSSSSGRARYGANVLT
>TRBJ2-3|TRBV5-1
ASSLEVVSFTDTQY
>TRBJ2-3|TRBV20-1
SALTSGDTQY
>TRBJ2-1|TRBV29-1
SPTRVIRRQYNEQF
>TRBJ2-5|TRBV24-1
ATSRSGEETQY
>TRBJ2-2|TRBV11-1
ASSWGQENTRELF
>TRBJ2-1|TRBV2
ASSPTGTISYNEQF